The entry below gives a single T cell receptor beta chain sequence along with its context. The data are from a study of control samples from healthy donors and cancer patients. The CDR3 runs 16 residues. From germline, CDR1 is SGHTA and CDR2 FQGNSA. V lost 3 bases and J 0 bases, leaving 12 bases between the germline ends. Here immunoSEQ multiplex PCR was the method, and the copy in TCRdb shows in-frame clones only, minus some. The table includes 170,000 or so clones, around 87% detected once. This chain links TRBV7-2 with TRBJ1-3, with D maybe TRBD1 (5 bases). The clonotype originates from a woman between 45 and 60 years old in good health. Sequencing was done on a sample of blood. The CDR3 spells CASSFGAPLSGNTIYF. In DNA, the CDR3 is TGTGCCAGCAGCTTCGGGGCCCCACTCTCTGGAAACACCATATATTTT.